The rows below give T cell receptor beta chains drawn from one sample of a study of control samples from healthy donors and cancer patients. Repertoires were generated with immunoSEQ multiplex PCR, while TCRdb's copy carries only in-frame clones and drops some. The table shows about 120,000 clones, with 85% to 95% occurring only once. The sample consisted of blood. These receptor sequences come from a man younger than 40 in good health. Both conserved end residues are part of each CDR3. D genes are given only for firm matches.

J gene,V gene,D gene,CDR3 protein
TRBJ2-3,TRBV24-1,TRBD1,CATSDPGTGVTDTQYF
TRBJ2-3,TRBV5-4,TRBD2,CASSLVAGVYTDTQYF
TRBJ2-1,TRBV28,TRBD2,CASTSSGGRYNEQFF
TRBJ1-4,TRBV18,NA,CASSPPGAGGAEKLFF
TRBJ1-2,TRBV30,NA,CAWSFFLDEHYGYTF
TRBJ1-2,TRBV11-2,NA,CASSLMPQDFYGYTF
TRBJ1-5,TRBV7-6,NA,CASSLALEANQPQHF
TRBJ1-2,TRBV11-2,NA,CASSTLTYGYTF
TRBJ2-2,TRBV3-1/TRBV3-2,TRBD2,CASSQDGVAGFTGELFF
TRBJ2-2,TRBV5-1,TRBD1,CASSLGTGEAGELFF
TRBJ1-5,TRBV19,TRBD1,CASSSPRAGGMEPQHF
TRBJ1-5,TRBV2,NA,CASREYGQGSQPQHF
TRBJ2-1,TRBV9,TRBD1,CASSVEGAAYNEQFF
TRBJ1-1,TRBV10-3,TRBD1,CASAPRDSLPQNTEAFF
TRBJ2-1,TRBV5-1,NA,CASSGDRRYNEQFF
TRBJ1-5,TRBV6-5,TRBD1,CASSSDRGGNQPQHF
TRBJ1-2,TRBV6-5,NA,CASSTQTGGSYGYTF
TRBJ1-4,TRBV19,NA,CASSRLRAPAGTNEKLFF
TRBJ2-1,TRBV5-1,TRBD1,CASSLGQGARNEQFF
TRBJ2-1,TRBV3-1/TRBV3-2,NA,CASSQWTVYNEQFF
TRBJ2-4,TRBV28,TRBD2,CASRLTSGGAVYF
TRBJ2-7,TRBV27,NA,CASSFLSISYEQYF
TRBJ1-1,TRBV18,NA,CASSPGNTEAFF
TRBJ1-3,TRBV3-1/TRBV3-2,NA,CASSQFTWVMPDSGGSGNTIYF
TRBJ2-7,TRBV5-1,TRBD2,CASRERGTSGGLLDEQYF
TRBJ1-2,TRBV10-3,NA,CAISDTGTQAGYTF
TRBJ1-1,TRBV11-3,NA,CASSYSMNTEAFF
TRBJ2-7,TRBV6-5,NA,CASSRTQGYEQYF
TRBJ2-7,TRBV5-1,NA,CASSLDGGGLYEQYF
TRBJ2-7,TRBV5-8,NA,CASTPRDEQYF
TRBJ2-3,TRBV9,TRBD2,CASSAEGAGGPSTDTQYF
TRBJ1-5,TRBV19,NA,CASTTPYSNQPQHF
TRBJ1-1,TRBV11-2,NA,CASRSYRRAEAFF
TRBJ2-5,TRBV7-3,TRBD2,CASSPSGGARETQYF
TRBJ1-3,TRBV30,NA,CAWTAGDSGNTIYF
TRBJ1-1,TRBV6-2/TRBV6-3,NA,CASSQRLTGNTEAFF
TRBJ1-5,TRBV2,NA,CASRGDYNQPQHF
TRBJ1-1,TRBV5-1,NA,CASRGMNTEAFF
TRBJ1-2,TRBV2,TRBD1,CASSSGQGNVYGYTF
TRBJ1-2,TRBV24-1,NA,CATSDLRGNYGYTF
TRBJ1-4,TRBV28,NA,CASSLIVRATNEKLFF